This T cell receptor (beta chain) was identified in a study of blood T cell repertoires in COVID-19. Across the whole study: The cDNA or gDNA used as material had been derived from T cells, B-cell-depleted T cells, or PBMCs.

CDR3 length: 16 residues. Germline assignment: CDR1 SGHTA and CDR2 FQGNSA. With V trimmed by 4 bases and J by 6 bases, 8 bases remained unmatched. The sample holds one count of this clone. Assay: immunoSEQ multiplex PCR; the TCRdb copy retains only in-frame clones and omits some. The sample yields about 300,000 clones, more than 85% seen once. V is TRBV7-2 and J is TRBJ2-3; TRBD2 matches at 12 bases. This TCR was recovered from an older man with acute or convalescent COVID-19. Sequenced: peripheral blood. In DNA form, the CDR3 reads TGTGCCAGCAGCTACGGACTAGCGGGGAGGGGGGATACGCAGTATTTT. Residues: CASSYGLAGRGDTQYF.